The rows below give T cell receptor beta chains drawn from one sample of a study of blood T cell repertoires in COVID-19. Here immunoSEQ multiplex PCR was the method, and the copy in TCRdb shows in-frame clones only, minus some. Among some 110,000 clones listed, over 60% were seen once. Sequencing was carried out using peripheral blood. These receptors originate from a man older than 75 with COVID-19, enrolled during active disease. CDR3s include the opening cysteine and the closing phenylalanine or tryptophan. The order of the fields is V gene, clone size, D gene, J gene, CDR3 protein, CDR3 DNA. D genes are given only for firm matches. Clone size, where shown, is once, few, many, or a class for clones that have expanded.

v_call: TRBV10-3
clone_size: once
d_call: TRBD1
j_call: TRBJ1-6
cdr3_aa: CAISESGVDRVNSPLHF
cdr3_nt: TGTGCCATCAGTGAGTCTGGGGTGGACAGGGTTAATTCACCCCTCCACTTT

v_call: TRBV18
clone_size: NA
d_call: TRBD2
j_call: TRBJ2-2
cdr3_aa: CASSRDSGITGELFF
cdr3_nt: TGTGCCAGCTCACGTGATAGCGGGATCACCGGGGAGCTGTTTTTT

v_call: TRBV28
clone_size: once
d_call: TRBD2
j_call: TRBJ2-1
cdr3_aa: CASSRYSGRVEQFF
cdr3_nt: TGTGCCAGCAGTAGATATAGCGGGAGGGTTGAGCAGTTCTTC

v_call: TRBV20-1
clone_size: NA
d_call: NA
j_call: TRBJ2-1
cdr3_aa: CSATGTGEQFF
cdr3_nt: TGCAGTGCCACCGGTACTGGTGAGCAGTTCTTC

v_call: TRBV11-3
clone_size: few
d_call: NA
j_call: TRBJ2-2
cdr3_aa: CASSLVRWQGNTGELFF
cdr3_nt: TGTGCCAGCAGCTTAGTCCGGTGGCAGGGGAACACCGGGGAGCTGTTTTTT

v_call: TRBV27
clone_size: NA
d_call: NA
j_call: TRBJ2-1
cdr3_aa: CASSLSSEGDREQFF
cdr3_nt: TGTGCCAGCAGTTTATCGAGCGAAGGCGACAGAGAGCAGTTCTTC

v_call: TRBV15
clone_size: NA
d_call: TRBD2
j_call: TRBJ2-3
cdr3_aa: CATSRPSGRDPPPDTQYF
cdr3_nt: TGTGCCACCAGCAGACCTAGCGGGAGGGATCCCCCCCCAGATACGCAGTATTTT

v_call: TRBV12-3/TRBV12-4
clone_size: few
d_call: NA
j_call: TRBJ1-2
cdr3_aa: CASSPVSRAHYTF
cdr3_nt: TGTGCCAGCAGCCCCGTTTCCAGGGCCCATTACACCTTC

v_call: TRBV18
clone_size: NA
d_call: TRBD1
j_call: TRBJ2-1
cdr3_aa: CASSPGQGHNEQFF
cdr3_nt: TGTGCCAGCTCACCAGGACAGGGCCACAATGAGCAGTTCTTC

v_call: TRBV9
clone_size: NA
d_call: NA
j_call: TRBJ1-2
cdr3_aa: CASSVAGAGENYGYTF
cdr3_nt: TGTGCCAGCAGCGTAGCTGGGGCAGGGGAAAATTATGGCTACACCTTC

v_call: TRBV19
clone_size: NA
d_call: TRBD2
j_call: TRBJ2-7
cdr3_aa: CASRGAGTSYEQYF
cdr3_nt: TGTGCCAGTAGGGGAGCGGGAACCTCCTACGAGCAGTACTTC

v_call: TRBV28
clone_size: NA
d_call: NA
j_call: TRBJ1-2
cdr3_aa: CASSTLTAPNYGYTF
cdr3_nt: TGTGCCAGCAGTACCCTGACAGCCCCGAACTATGGCTACACCTTC

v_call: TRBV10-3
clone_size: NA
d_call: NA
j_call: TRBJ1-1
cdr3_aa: CAISEMQGLRTEAFF
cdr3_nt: TGTGCCATCAGTGAGATGCAGGGGTTGCGCACTGAAGCTTTCTTT

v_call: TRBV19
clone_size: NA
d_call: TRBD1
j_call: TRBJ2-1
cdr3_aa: CASSISSRGRLNEQFF
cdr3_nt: TGTGCCAGTAGTATTTCCTCCAGGGGGCGTTTGAATGAGCAGTTCTTC

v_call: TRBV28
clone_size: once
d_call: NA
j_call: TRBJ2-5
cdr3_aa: CASSPGHEETQYF
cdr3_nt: TGTGCCAGCAGTCCTGGACACGAAGAGACCCAGTACTTC

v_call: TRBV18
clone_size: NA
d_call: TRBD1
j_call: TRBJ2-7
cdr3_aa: CASSPIMGQGVVEQYF
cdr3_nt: TGTGCCAGCTCACCGATAATGGGACAGGGGGTTGTAGAGCAGTACTTC

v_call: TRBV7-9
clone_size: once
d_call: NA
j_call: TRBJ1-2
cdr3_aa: CASSRDGRLDGYTF
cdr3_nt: TGTGCCAGCAGCAGAGACGGCCGACTGGATGGCTACACCTTC

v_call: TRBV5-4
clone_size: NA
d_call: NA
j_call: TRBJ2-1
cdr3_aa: CASSSSGLPIPHEQFF
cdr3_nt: TGTGCCAGCAGCTCATCGGGACTCCCCATCCCTCATGAGCAGTTCTTC

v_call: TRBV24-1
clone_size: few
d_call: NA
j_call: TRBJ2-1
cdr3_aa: CATSDPQGSSYNEQFF
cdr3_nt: TGTGCCACCAGTGATCCTCAGGGGAGCTCCTACAATGAGCAGTTCTTC

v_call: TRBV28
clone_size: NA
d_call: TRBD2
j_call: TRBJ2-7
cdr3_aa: CASGTSGTPYEQYF
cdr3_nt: TGTGCCAGCGGAACTAGCGGGACACCCTACGAGCAGTACTTC

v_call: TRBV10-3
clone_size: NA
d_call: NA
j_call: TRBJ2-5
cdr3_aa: CAISSRSQETQYF
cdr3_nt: TGTGCCATCTCTTCACGGTCACAAGAGACCCAGTACTTC

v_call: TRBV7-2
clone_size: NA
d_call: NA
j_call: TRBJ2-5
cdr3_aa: CASSPYQETQYF
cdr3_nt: TGTGCCAGCAGCCCCTACCAAGAGACCCAGTACTTC

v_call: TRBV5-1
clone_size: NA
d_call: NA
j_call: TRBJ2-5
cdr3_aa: CASSSLAGETQYF
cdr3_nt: TGCGCCAGCAGCTCCCTGGCGGGAGAGACCCAGTACTTC

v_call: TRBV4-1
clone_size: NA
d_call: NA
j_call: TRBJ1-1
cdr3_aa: CASSQESGVRTEAFF
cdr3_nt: TGCGCCAGCAGCCAAGAATCGGGGGTTCGCACTGAAGCTTTCTTT

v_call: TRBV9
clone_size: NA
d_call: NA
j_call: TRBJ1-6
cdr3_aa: CASSVGASYNSPLHF
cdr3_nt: TGTGCCAGCAGCGTGGGGGCCTCCTATAATTCACCCCTCCACTTT

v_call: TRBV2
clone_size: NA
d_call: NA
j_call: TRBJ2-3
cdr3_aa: CASTSSPPSRGTDTQYF
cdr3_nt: TGTGCCAGCACCTCCTCTCCCCCTAGCAGAGGCACAGATACGCAGTATTTT

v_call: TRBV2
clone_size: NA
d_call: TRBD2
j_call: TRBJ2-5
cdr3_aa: CASSPGTSGEETQYF
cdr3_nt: TGTGCCAGCAGTCCGGGGACTAGCGGAGAAGAGACCCAGTACTTC

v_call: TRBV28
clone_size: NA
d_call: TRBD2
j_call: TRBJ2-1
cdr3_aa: CASSPPGLAANEQFF
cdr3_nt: TGTGCCAGCAGCCCTCCGGGACTAGCGGCCAATGAGCAGTTCTTC

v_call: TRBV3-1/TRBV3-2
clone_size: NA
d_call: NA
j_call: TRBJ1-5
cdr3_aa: CASSPRGSNQPQHF
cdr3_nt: TGTGCCAGCAGCCCCAGGGGTAGCAATCAGCCCCAGCATTTT

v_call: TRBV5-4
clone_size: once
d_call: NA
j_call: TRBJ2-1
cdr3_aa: CASSFSVNEQFF
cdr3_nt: TGTGCCAGCAGCTTCAGCGTCAATGAGCAGTTCTTC

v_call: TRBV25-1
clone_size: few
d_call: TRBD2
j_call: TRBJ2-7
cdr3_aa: CASSALADSYEQYF
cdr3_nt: TGTGCCAGCAGTGCACTAGCGGACTCCTACGAGCAGTACTTC

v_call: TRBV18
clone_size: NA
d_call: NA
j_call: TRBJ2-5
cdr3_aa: CASSPLGPQETQYF
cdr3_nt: TGTGCCAGCTCGCCTTTGGGCCCCCAAGAGACCCAGTACTTC